The source of this TCR beta chain is a study of T cells after yellow fever vaccination. Details on this clonotype: Antigen: not known. Given a much more abundant clone one base away, this may be a read error.

Template-switching 5'RACE yielded the TCR cDNA; a universal primer site and UMIs were added in the process. TCRdb reprocessed the 5' RACE reads via MiXCR and lists one record per CDR3 protein. The sample shows 200,000 to 300,000 distinct CDR3 sequences, around 6.7% of them seen only once. The study, taken as a whole, reports: Weaker overall, the secondary response nonetheless peaked faster (day 5 versus 15).

This sample comprised CD4+ T cells sorted from PBMCs, obtained on the day of the yellow fever booster vaccination. This sequence originates from a man aged 25-45 years who received the YFV17D yellow fever vaccine.

CDR3 region: CSVEDFSGRADTQYF. CDR3 DNA: TGCAGCGTTGAGGACTTTAGCGGGAGGGCAGATACGCAGTATTTT. The genes are TRBV29-1 and TRBJ2-3, with 11 bases lining up with TRBD2. This CDR3 comprises 15 residues. CDR1 is SQVTM, CDR2 ANQGSEA, per germline. The J segment lost 4 bases and the V segment lost 3 bases, leaving 6 bases of the junction unmatched.